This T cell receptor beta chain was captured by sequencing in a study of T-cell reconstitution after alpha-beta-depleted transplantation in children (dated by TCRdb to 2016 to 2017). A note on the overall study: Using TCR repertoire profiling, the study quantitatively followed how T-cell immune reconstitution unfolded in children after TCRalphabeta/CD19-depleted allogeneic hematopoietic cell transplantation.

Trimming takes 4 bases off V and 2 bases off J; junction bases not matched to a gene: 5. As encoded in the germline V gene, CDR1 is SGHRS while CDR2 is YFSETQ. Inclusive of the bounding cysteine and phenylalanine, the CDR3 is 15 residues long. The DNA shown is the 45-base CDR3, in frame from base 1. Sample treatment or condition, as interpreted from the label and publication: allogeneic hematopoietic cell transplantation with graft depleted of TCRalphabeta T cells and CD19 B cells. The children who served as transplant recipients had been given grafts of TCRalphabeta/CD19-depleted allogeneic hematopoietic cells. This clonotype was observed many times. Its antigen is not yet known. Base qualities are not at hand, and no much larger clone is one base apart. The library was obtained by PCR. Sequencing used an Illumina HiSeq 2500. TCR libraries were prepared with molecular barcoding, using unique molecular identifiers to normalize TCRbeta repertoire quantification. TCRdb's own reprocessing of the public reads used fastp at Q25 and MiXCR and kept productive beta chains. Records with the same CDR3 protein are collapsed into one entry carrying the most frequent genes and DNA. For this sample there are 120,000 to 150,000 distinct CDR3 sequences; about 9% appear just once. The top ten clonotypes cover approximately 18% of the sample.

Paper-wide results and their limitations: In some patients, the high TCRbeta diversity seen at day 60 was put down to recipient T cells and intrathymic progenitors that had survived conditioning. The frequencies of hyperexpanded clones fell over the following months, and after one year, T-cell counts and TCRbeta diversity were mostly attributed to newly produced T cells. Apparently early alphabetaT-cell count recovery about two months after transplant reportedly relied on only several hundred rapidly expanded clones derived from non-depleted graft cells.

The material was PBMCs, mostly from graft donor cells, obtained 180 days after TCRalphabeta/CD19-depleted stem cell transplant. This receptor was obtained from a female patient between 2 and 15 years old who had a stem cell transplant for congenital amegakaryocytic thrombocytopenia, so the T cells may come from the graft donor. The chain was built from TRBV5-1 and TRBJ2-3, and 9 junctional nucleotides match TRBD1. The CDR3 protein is CASSRDRVSTDTQYF. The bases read TGCGCCAGCAGCCGGGACAGGGTCTCCACAGATACGCAGTATTTT.